The rows below give T cell receptor beta chains drawn from one sample of a study of spatial heterogeneity in lung cancer. TCRdb reprocessed the 5' RACE reads via MiXCR and lists one record per CDR3 protein. The table lists tens of thousands of distinct CDR3 sequences, about 20% of them singletons. This specimen was PBMCs, taken at surgery. The receptor source for this set is a male donor with early-stage non-small cell lung cancer. CDR3s include the opening cysteine and the closing phenylalanine or tryptophan. The D gene is left open where the match is weak. Size values are once, few and many counts, or a class for expanded clones, and some rows have none.

TRBD1 TRBJ1-5 few TRBV15 TGTGCCACCAGCAGAGATGGTACAGGGGGTCAGCCCCAGCATTTT CATSRDGTGGQPQHF
NA TRBJ1-6 few TRBV20-1 TGCAGTGCTAGAGTAGGGGCGGGGTATAATTCACCCCTCCACTTT CSARVGAGYNSPLHF
TRBD2 TRBJ2-5 NA TRBV15 TGTGCCACCAGCGCTGGACTAGCAGGGTCAGAGACCCAGTACTTC CATSAGLAGSETQYF
NA TRBJ2-3 NA TRBV11-2 TGTGCCAGCAGCTTAGGGGTGAACACAGATACGCAGTATTTT CASSLGVNTDTQYF
NA TRBJ1-4 few TRBV7-2 TGTGCCAGCAGCTTACAGCGGGACACTTACGAAAAACTGTTTTTT CASSLQRDTYEKLFF
NA TRBJ2-3 NA TRBV7-2 TGTGCCAGCAGCGGGGCAGTAAAAGGGGGGCAGTATTTT CASSGAVKGGQYF
NA TRBJ2-3 NA TRBV19 TGTGCCAGTAGTATTTTAGGCCAATCCACAGATACGCAGTATTTT CASSILGQSTDTQYF
TRBD1 TRBJ1-3 NA TRBV6-2/TRBV6-3 TGTGCCAGCAGTGACCCCCGGGACAGCGATGGAAACACCATATATTTT CASSDPRDSDGNTIYF
TRBD1 TRBJ1-5 many TRBV20-1 TGCAGTGCTAGAGCCCGGGACAGGGAATATCAGCCCCAGCATTTT CSARARDREYQPQHF
NA TRBJ1-5 few TRBV6-2/TRBV6-3 TGTGCCAGCAGTGCCCCGCCCGGAGATTCTAACCAGCATTTT CASSAPPGDSNQHF
NA TRBJ2-5 NA TRBV15 TGTGCCACCAGCAGAGATCCCCCTTTCCAGTACTTC CATSRDPPFQYF